This TCR beta chain originates from a study of cytomegalovirus exposure and HLA in healthy donors. The study's findings and limits: Analyses of presence and absence presupposed an approximately uniform sequencing depth across donors.

Germline loops: CDR1 MGHRA, CDR2 YSYEKL. V dropped 1 base and J dropped 0 bases, with 10 bases sitting between them. This CDR3 has 16 residues. 60 Vbeta and 13 Jbeta primers were used in PCR. The assay was immunoSEQ multiplex PCR, and TCRdb's table has in-frame clones only and misses some. The top ten clones hold roughly 2.8% of a sample with over 150,000 clones, over 70% of them seen once. For this clone: The antigen remains unidentified.

Sequences were obtained from PBMCs. This receptor was obtained from a male donor in good health and CMV-seronegative. This chain connects TRBV4-1 to TRBJ1-5, with D maybe TRBD1 (5 bases). CDR3 coding DNA: TGCGCCAGCAGCCAAGGGACAACCGCTAGCAATCAGCCCCAGCATTTT. This sequence encodes CASSQGTTASNQPQHF.